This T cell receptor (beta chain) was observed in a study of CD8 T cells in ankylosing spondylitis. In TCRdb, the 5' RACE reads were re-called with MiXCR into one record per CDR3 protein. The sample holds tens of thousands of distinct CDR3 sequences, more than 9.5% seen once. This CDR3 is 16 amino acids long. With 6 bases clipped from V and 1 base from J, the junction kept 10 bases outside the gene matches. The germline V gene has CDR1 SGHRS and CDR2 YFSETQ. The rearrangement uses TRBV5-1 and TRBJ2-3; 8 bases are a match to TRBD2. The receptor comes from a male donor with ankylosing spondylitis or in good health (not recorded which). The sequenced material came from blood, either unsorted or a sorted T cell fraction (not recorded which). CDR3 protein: CASTPSGGARTDTQYF. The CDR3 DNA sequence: TGCGCCAGCACTCCTTCGGGGGGGGCGCGCACAGATACGCAGTATTTT.